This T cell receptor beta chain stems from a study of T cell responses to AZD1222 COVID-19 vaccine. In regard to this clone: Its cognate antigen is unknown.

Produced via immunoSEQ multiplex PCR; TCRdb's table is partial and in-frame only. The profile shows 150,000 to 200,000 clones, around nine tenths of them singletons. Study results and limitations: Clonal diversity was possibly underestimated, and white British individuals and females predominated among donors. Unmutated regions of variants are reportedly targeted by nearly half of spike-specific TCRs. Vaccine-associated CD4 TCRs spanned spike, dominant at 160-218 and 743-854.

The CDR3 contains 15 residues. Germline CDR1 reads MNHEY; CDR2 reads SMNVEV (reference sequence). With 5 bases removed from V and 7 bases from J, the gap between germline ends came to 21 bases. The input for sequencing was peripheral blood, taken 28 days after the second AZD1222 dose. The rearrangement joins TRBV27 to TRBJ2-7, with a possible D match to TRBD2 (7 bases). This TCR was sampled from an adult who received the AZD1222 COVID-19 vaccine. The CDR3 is CASSDRSAGAREQYF. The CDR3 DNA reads TGTGCCAGCAGTGACCGCTCGGCGGGGGCGAGGGAGCAGTACTTC.